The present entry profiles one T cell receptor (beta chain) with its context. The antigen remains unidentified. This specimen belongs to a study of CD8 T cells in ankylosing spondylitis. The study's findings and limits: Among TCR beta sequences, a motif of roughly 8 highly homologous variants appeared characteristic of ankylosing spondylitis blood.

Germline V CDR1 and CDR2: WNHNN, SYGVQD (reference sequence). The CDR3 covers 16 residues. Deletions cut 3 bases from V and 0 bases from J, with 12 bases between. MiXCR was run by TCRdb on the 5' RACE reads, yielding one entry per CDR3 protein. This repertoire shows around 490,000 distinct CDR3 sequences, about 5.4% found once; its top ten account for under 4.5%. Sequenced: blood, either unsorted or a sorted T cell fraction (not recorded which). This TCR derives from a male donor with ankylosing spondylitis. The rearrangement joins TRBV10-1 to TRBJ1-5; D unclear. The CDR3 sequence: CASSDGPGYSNQPQHF. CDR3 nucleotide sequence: TGCGCCAGCAGTGACGGCCCCGGGTATAGCAATCAGCCCCAGCATTTT.